The T cell receptor (beta chain) under discussion was sequenced for a study of cytomegalovirus exposure and HLA in healthy donors (dated by TCRdb to about 2017). At the level of the whole study: An earlier analysis of 587 of the donors reported 250 to 350 Gb of sequence data and 95 million to 140 million unique TCR beta sequences obtained from around 180 million T cells. Around 320 gigabases of sequencing data and tens of millions of unique TCR sequences were included in an early release covering 550 to 650 HLA-typed donors. Among the roughly 400 genotyped donors, approximately 82% belonged to the genetic ancestry cluster associated with self-reported Caucasian donors. The study was designed to test whether signatures of past pathogen exposure could be identified by cataloging public T cell receptors. The T cell repertoires of 666 subjects were profiled by immunosequencing and related to cytomegalovirus serostatus. Besides the first cohort of more than 650 subjects, a separate validation cohort made up of roughly 130 different subjects was used. To predict cytomegalovirus infection status, the study combined high-throughput TCR immunosequencing, statistical association of individual TCRs with disease status, and machine learning. To study patterns of TCR occurrence, a later analysis re-analyzed previously published TCR beta repertoires from 500 to 850 donors and added high-resolution HLA genotyping. In the later analysis, no new phenotypic data were used to find candidate immune exposures; instead, reliance was placed on TCR beta sequences and their occurrence across donors. To decide whether each TCR beta V gene segment behaved as functional or pseudogenic, an earlier analysis of several hundred of the donors relied on high-throughput TCR beta sequencing. Donor age, sex, ethnicity and CMV serostatus were compiled alongside the repertoire data. A later genetic analysis took genome-wide SNP genotypes for about 55% of the roughly 670 donors and used that subset as a discovery cohort. Every repertoire in the discovery cohort had been generated on one and the same sequencing platform. Both class I and class II loci were covered by HLA typing, at four-digit resolution. Typing coverage varied by locus: roughly 620-640 donors for A, B, C, DRB1 and DQB1; more than 500 for DQA1; more than 600 for DPA1; 450 to 480 for DPB1. About five DR-DQ haplotypes were treated as single units for association and clustering because of strong linkage in the cohort. Across under 500 genotyped donors of the cohort, an average of about 240,000 unique TCR beta nucleotide sequences per donor were sequenced, and around 20% of those sequences were non-productive.

The cohort comprised 670 or so healthy bone marrow donors. At the time of sampling, every cohort member was nominally healthy, though immune exposures that went unrecorded were likely present. CMV serostatus was recorded as positive for about 300 and negative for about half of the 666 cohort members, whereas no CMV serostatus was recorded for the donor in question. Each donor provided a peripheral blood sample, and peripheral blood mononuclear cells were used for TCR beta sequencing. Genomic DNA was extracted from the blood cell samples with the Qiagen DNeasy Blood Extraction Kit. With respect to this clone: Its antigen target is currently unknown. No much larger clonotype is one base removed from it; base qualities were not supplied.

The investigation overall reported the following: Assigning TCR associations to individual alleles was difficult when HLA alleles, especially DR and DQ, strongly co-occurred. Across donors, most TCR sequences were observed very rarely, whereas some public TCRs were present in many individuals. A cluster of highly shared sequence variants was judged likely to represent a technical artifact of the sequencing pipeline. The presence/absence analyses assumed that sequencing depth was roughly uniform across donors, and that assumption may not be true. The classifier was reported to diagnose cytomegalovirus status with high specificity and sensitivity in both the original cohort and the validation cohort. Broadly in line with IMGT annotations, most TCR beta V segments showed up in productive rearrangements about 87% or about 30% of the time in an earlier analysis of a few hundred of the donors. A further reported finding was that TCR beta sequences accurately predicted the HLA-A and HLA-B alleles for most subjects in the first cohort. In a later analysis, HLA-associated TCR beta chains were found to be more clonally expanded and to have lower generation probabilities than equally common non-associated chains. In a later genetic analysis, fewer N-insertions in productive TCRs were reported among donors in an Asian-associated ancestry cluster than the approximately 710-donor mean. At a false discovery rate of 0.05, a later analysis linked approximately 18,000 TCR beta sequences to specific HLA alleles. A later analysis found that TCR association rates varied across HLA loci, with DRB1 alleles showing the most associated TCRs and HLA-C alleles the fewest. Only TCR beta chains were sequenced in this cohort, and the absence of alpha or paired-chain data limited detectable features. Immune exposure information for the cohort was limited to CMV serostatus. HLA typing was unavailable for some donors at each locus, so association tests used only the typed subset. In the study, around 150 TCR beta chains were listed as associated with cytomegalovirus. V-gene and J-gene trimming of TCR beta chains was associated with a missense DCLRE1C variant in a later genetic analysis, and the association was replicated in an independent cohort. Several of the top co-occurrence clusters appeared to be linked to parvovirus B19, influenza, CMV and Epstein-Barr virus, according to a later analysis. The earlier analysis of fewer than 750 of the donors excluded around 17 rarely observed V segments, including chromosome 9 orphons, because counts were too low. A later analysis found that most CMV-associated TCR beta chains appeared HLA-restricted, with HLA associations seemingly driven largely by CMV exposure. Linkage disequilibrium might explain the correlated functional status among segregating V segments, but an unknown experimental factor could not be excluded. The authors suggested that the approach could potentially be generalized to other disease states and immunological phenotypes. A few of the identified cytomegalovirus-associated TCR beta chains were confirmed in vitro to be specific for cytomegalovirus antigens.

The library relied on the immunoSEQ multiplex PCR assay. For the multiplex PCR, a mixture combining 60 forward primers for TCR Vbeta segments and 13 reverse primers for TCR Jbeta segments was used. The CDR3 region of rearranged TCR beta genes was amplified from genomic DNA by a multiplex PCR assay. The Illumina HiSeq System was used to sequence the amplified TCR beta libraries as 87-base-pair reads. As for how the authors treated the data: Across the 500 to 750 repertoires, a later analysis counted roughly 77 million unique TCR beta chains, around 11 million of which were shared by at least two donors. Raw reads were error-corrected and collapsed into unique sequences by a nearest-neighbor algorithm in which closely related sequences were merged to remove PCR and sequencing errors. Alignment of CDR3 sequences to IMGT reference sequences was used to assign V, D and J gene segments. For a sequence to be retained, at least a six-nucleotide match to both a V gene segment and a J gene segment was required. Rearrangements were called productive when the CDR3 lacked stop codons and stayed in frame with V and J; all others were non-productive. CDR3 was defined by IMGT convention, running from the second conserved V-encoded cysteine to the conserved J-encoded phenylalanine. The earlier analysis of 500 to 600 of the donors excluded sequences that lacked an unambiguous match to a single V gene segment. In an earlier analysis of approximately 560 of the donors, a V segment was called functional when productive rearrangements were above 56.7%, and segregating when the standard deviation between donors exceeded 5%. A statistical classification framework was built for diagnosing cytomegalovirus status from the catalog of TCR beta chain sequences. V and J gene assignment, in a later analysis, came from comparing TCR nucleotide sequences with IMGT/GENE-DB human TR gene sequences. The TCRdist pipeline was used in a later analysis to assign CDR3 sequences and most-parsimonious VDJ recombination scenarios. A later analysis defined each TCR beta chain by its CDR3 amino acid sequence plus V-gene family, and excluded reads lacking a unique V-gene family. In a later analysis, 450 to 600 highly shared, low-generation-probability nucleotide sequences were removed to address suspected cross-contamination and a sequencing artifact. In a later analysis, a clonal expansion index for each public chain was calculated from normalized within-repertoire ranks of inferred template counts. In a later analysis, generation probabilities were computed with a VDJ recombination model fitted to out-of-frame rearrangements, and the resulting probabilities were checked against IGoR. A later analysis scored TCR-TCR, TCR-HLA and TCR-CMV co-occurrence with hypergeometric tests, applying a repertoire-size bias correction to TCR pairs. To estimate false discovery rates, a later analysis permuted the HLA or CMV assignments 20 times. In a later analysis, co-occurring TCRs were grouped using DBSCAN, with TCRdist sequence similarity added in when clustering inside HLA-allele-positive subsets. Co-occurrence clustering excluded repertoires with fewer than 30,000 or more than 120,000 public chains, plus five with anomalous nucleotide sharing. TCRdb took over this immuneACCESS table, retaining in-frame rearrangements with V and J assigned. Such tables are incomplete; in checked studies, under half of the missing clones stem from an unresolved V gene, and the remainder is unexplained. V and J calls and clone size come straight from that table; D and trimming were deduced from the DNA. This sample is represented by some 170,000 clones; under 80% of them were singletons. The ten largest make up roughly 2.5% of the sample.

The sample consisted of PBMCs. The TCR comes from a human donor in good health.

The DNA sequence is TGTGCCAGTAGTATAGCTCACAGGCGGAAGGCAAATCAGCCCCAGCATTTT. This encodes CASSIAHRRKANQPQHF. This receptor chain uses TRBV19 and TRBJ1-5; tentative D gene TRBD1, with 5 bases matching. V and J lose 1 base and 4 bases, and a span of 17 bases separates them. Per the germline V gene (reference sequence), LNHDA is the CDR1 and SQIVND is the CDR2. The CDR3, from cysteine to phenylalanine, totals 17 residues. CDR3 DNA only is kept here, 51 bases in frame from base 1.